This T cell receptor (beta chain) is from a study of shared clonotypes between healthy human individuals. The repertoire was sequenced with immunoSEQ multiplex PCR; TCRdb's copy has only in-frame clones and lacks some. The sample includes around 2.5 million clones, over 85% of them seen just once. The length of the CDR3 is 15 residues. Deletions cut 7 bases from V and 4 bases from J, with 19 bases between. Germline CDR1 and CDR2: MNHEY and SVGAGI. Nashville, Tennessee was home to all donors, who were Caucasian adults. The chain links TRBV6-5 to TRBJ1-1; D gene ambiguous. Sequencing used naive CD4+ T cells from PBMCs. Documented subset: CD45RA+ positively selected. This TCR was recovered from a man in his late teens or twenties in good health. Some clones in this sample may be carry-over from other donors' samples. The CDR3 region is CASTATLRSGTEAFF. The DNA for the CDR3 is TGTGCCAGCACCGCAACATTGCGGTCGGGCACTGAAGCTTTCTTT.